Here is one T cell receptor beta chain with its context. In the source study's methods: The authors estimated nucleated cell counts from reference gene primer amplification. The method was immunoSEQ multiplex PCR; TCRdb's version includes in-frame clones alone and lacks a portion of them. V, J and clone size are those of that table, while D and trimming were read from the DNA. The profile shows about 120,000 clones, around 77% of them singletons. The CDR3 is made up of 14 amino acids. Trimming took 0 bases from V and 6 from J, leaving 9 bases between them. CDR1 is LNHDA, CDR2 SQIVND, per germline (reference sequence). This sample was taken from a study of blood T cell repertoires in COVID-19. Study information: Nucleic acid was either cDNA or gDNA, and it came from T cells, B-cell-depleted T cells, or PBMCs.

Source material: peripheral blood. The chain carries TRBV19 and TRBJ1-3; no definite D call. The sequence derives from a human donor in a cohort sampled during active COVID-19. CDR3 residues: CASSIDVAQNTIYF. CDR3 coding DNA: TGTGCCAGTAGTATAGATGTGGCCCAAAACACCATATATTTT.